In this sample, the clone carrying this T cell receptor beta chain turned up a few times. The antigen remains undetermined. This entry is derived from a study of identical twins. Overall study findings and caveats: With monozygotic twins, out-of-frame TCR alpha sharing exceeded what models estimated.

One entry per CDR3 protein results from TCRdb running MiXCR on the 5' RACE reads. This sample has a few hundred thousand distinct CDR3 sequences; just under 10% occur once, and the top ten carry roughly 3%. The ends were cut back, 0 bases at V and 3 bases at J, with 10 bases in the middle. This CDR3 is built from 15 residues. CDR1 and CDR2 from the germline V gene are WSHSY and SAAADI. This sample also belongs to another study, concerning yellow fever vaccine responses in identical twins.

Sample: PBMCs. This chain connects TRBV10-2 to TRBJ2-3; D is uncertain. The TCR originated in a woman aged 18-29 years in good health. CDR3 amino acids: CASSESTVRTDTQYF. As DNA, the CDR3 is TGCGCCAGCAGTGAGTCGACTGTCAGGACAGATACGCAGTATTTT.